These 6 T cell receptor beta chains were all obtained from the same sample, sequenced in a study of T-cell memory formation after mild COVID-19. TCRdb reanalysed the 5' RACE reads using MiXCR and keeps one entry per CDR3 protein. The sample carries 240,000 or so distinct CDR3 sequences, 8% to 10% recorded once. Sequencing was performed on PBMCs or a T cell subset sorted from them (not recorded which). The receptors originated from a man younger than 35 who had mild COVID-19 (a few samples of this study predate the infection). Cell type and time point are not known.

This clonotype was seen only a few times. J is TRBJ2-2 and V is TRBV27; D tentatively reads TRBD1 or TRBD2 (5 bases each). Germline CDR1 and CDR2: MNHEY and SMNVEV (reference sequence). The CDR3 length is 15 residues. Trimming stripped 5 bases from V and 0 bases from J, with 10 bases between. The CDR3 sequence: CASSLGTPNTGELFF. The CDR3 nucleotides are TGTGCCAGCAGTCTAGGGACCCCGAACACCGGGGAGCTGTTTTTT.

This clonotype has only a few counts. The chain recombines TRBV5-5 with TRBJ2-7; tentative D call: TRBD2 (6 bases). Trimming took 0 bases from V and 2 from J, leaving 27 bases between them. CDR3 length equals 20 residues. The germline gives CDR1 SGHKS, CDR2 YYEKEE (reference sequence). The CDR3 DNA sequence: TGTGCCAGCAGCTTGGAATTTTATTCGGGAGCTCAAAAAGGGGCCTACGAGCAGTACGTC. It translates to CASSLEFYSGAQKGAYEQYV.

The chain recombines TRBV5-4 with TRBJ1-5; D perhaps matches TRBD1 (5 bases). Germline V lookup: CDR1 SGHNT, CDR2 YYREEE (reference sequence). V lost 0 bases to trimming and J lost 4 bases, with 11 bases between them. This CDR3 is 15 amino acids long. The CDR3 loop is CASSLAVGPNQPQHF. DNA for the CDR3: TGTGCCAGCAGCTTGGCCGTGGGACCTAATCAGCCCCAGCATTTT.

This clonotype was seen only a few times. The V call is TRBV6-5, the J call TRBJ2-5; 10 bases are shared with TRBD2. Germline V lookup: CDR1 MNHEY, CDR2 SVGAGI. The CDR3 totals 19 residues. V was pared by 5 bases and J by 7 bases, with 22 bases of the junction left unmatched. The CDR3 DNA is TGTGCCAGCAGTACCCCACTCTCTAGCGGGGGAGCCCTCCGGGGGACCCAGTACTTC. It codes for CASSTPLSSGGALRGTQYF.

Only a few counts were recorded for this clonotype. The rearrangement links TRBV21-1 to TRBJ1-6; the table's D call of TRBD1 was not tested on the DNA. TRBV21-1 is reported as a pseudogene. CDR3 length: 11 residues. The CDR3 region has the DNA TGTGCCAGCCGACGGGGGTCACCCCTCCACTTT. Residues: CASRRGSPLHF.

The V and J genes are TRBV6-5 and TRBJ1-1; D gene unclear. V was pared by 4 bases and J by 2 bases, with 8 bases between. Germline values: CDR1 MNHEY, CDR2 SVGAGI. The CDR3 runs to 13 residues. CDR3 DNA sequence: TGTGCCAGCAGTTCCTCGAGTAACACTGAAGCTTTCTTT. It encodes CASSSSSNTEAFF.